This TCR beta chain was sequenced during a study of blood T cell repertoires in COVID-19. The table came from immunoSEQ multiplex PCR; TCRdb's copy has only in-frame clones and leaves some out. The data hold 95,000 to 150,000 clones, with approximately 85% observed a single time. The source of this sequence is a woman of 80 years or more with COVID-19, enrolled during active disease. Sequenced: peripheral blood.

CDR3 amino acids: CASSLQGGRTDTQYF. DNA for the CDR3: TGTGCCAGCAGCTTGCAAGGGGGAAGGACAGATACGCAGTATTTT. The J gene is TRBJ2-3, the V gene TRBV5-5; possible D gene TRBD1, 6 bases. The V gene's germline CDR1 is SGHKS and CDR2 YYEKEE (reference sequence). Trimming shortened V by 1 base and J by 3 bases, and 12 bases separated the two germline ends. The CDR3 loop spans 15 amino acids.